These 27 T cell receptor beta chains originate from one sample sequenced in a study of blood T cell repertoires in COVID-19. The protocol was immunoSEQ multiplex PCR, while the TCRdb copy is restricted to in-frame clones and leaves out a portion. The sample yields over 50,000 clones, roughly 86% seen once. Sequencing was done on a sample of peripheral blood. Receptor source: a man in his 60s with acute or convalescent COVID-19.

The CDR3 sequence is CASSLYRQQETQYF. CDR3 nucleotide sequence: TGCGCCAGCAGCCTATATCGACAGCAAGAGACCCAGTACTTC. The rearrangement uses TRBV5-1 and TRBJ2-5; weak D call: TRBD1 (5 bases). The ends were cut back, 4 bases at V and 2 bases at J, with 12 bases in the middle. The CDR3 spans 14 residues. Germline V gene lookup returns CDR1 SGHRS and CDR2 YFSETQ.

V is TRBV7-2 and J is TRBJ2-5; 12 nucleotides align to TRBD2. This CDR3 spans 18 amino acids. V dropped 1 base and J dropped 0; count of bases not matched to a gene: 6. The germline gives CDR1 SGHTA, CDR2 FQGNSA. CDR3 in DNA: TGTGCCAGCAGCTTAGTCTTGCTAGCGGGGGGGTACCAAGAGACCCAGTACTTC. This sequence encodes CASSLVLLAGGYQETQYF.

V usage is TRBV19 and J usage is TRBJ1-5; a possible D gene is TRBD1 (5 bases). Germline V CDR1 and CDR2: LNHDA, SQIVND (reference sequence). The V end was cut by 10 bases, the J end by 1 base, with 23 bases between. The CDR3 spans 17 residues. In DNA form, the CDR3 reads TGTGCCACTAGCCCCCCTCTCGGCGGGGGGAGCAATCAGCCCCAGCATTTT. Translating it yields CATSPPLGGGSNQPQHF.

The V gene is TRBV10-1, the J gene TRBJ2-3, with D uncertain. CDR3 length: 14 residues. CDR1 is WNHNN and CDR2 is SYGVQD in the germline V gene (reference sequence). V gave up 6 bases and J gave up 3 bases, with 13 bases separating them. The CDR3 DNA reads TGCGCCAGCAGCGAACCCCCCCGGACAGATACGCAGTATTTT. Translation: CASSEPPRTDTQYF.

This chain connects TRBV7-2 to TRBJ2-6, with 7 nucleotides matching TRBD1. The J segment lost 4 bases and the V segment lost 6 bases, leaving 3 bases of the junction unmatched. The germline V gene encodes CDR1 SGHTA and CDR2 FQGNSA. The CDR3 has 14 amino acids. The CDR3: CASRTGAGANVLTF. The DNA for the CDR3 is TGTGCCAGCAGAACAGGGGCCGGGGCCAACGTCCTGACTTTC.

This sequence joins TRBV14 and TRBJ1-6; D ambiguous. V lost 3 bases and J 0 bases, leaving 3 bases between the germline ends. The CDR3 contains 14 residues. Germline V gene sequence: CDR1 SGHDN, CDR2 FVKESK. The CDR3 DNA reads as TGTGCCAGCAGCCAGAGCTCCTATAATTCACCCCTCCACTTT. Its translation is CASSQSSYNSPLHF.

CDR3 sequence reads: CASTPGRANYGYTF. The CDR3 DNA is TGTGCCAGCACCCCCGGTCGAGCGAACTATGGCTACACCTTC. V and J are TRBV9 and TRBJ1-2; D ambiguous. CDR1 SGDLS and CDR2 YYNGEE come from the germline V gene. The CDR3 contains 14 residues. Trimming removed 6 bases at V and 2 bases at J, with 14 bases between.

Only one count was recorded for this clone. The rearrangement links TRBV9 to TRBJ2-2, with 9 bases that match TRBD1. Germline V gene data show CDR1 as SGDLS and CDR2 as YYNGEE. The CDR3 consists of 16 residues. The J segment lost 3 bases and the V segment lost 7 bases, leaving 10 bases of the junction unmatched. CDR3 sequence: CASAPAQGAYTGELFF. The CDR3 coding sequence is TGTGCCAGCGCCCCCGCACAGGGGGCCTACACCGGGGAGCTGTTTTTT.

This clone was detected only once. The chain is built from TRBV2 and TRBJ2-7; D possibly corresponds to TRBD1 (5 bases). Trimming took off 4 bases at V and 2 bases at J, with 9 bases between the two ends. The CDR3 extends over 13 amino acids. Looked up from germline, CDR1 is SNHLY and CDR2 is FYNNEI. The CDR3 region has the DNA TGTGCCAGCAGTGTGGGCAGGGCCTACGAGCAGTACTTC. Translating gives CASSVGRAYEQYF. The full variable domain, in which reference TRBV2 and TRBJ2-7 provide the parts outside the CDR3, is EPEVTQTPSHQVTQMGQEVILRCVPISNHLYFYWYRQILGQKVEFLVSFYNNEISEKSEIFDDQFSVERPDGSNFTLKIRSTKLEDSAMYFCASSVGRAYEQYFGPGTRLTVT.

The J gene is TRBJ1-4, the V gene TRBV5-1, with TRBD1 matching over 7 bases. Losses at the gene ends were 0 bases for V and 7 bases for J; bases not matched to a gene: 3. This CDR3 spans 14 amino acids. Germline V CDR1 and CDR2: SGHRS, YFSETQ. The CDR3 sequence: CASSLGDRVEKLFF. DNA for the CDR3: TGCGCCAGCAGCTTGGGAGACAGGGTTGAAAAACTGTTTTTT. Drawing the rest from reference TRBV5-1 and TRBJ1-4, the complete variable domain is KAGVTQTPRYLIKTRGQQVTLSCSPISGHRSVSWYQQTPGQGLQFLFEYFSETQRNKGNFPGRFSGRQFSNSRSEMNVSTLELGDSALYLCASSLGDRVEKLFFGSGTQLSVL.

The rearrangement links TRBV9 to TRBJ2-7; no reliable D call. Germline V gene sequence: CDR1 SGDLS, CDR2 YYNGEE. V was shortened by 0 bases and J by 10 bases, with 14 bases between the two germline ends. This CDR3 has 13 amino acids. The CDR3 sequence is CASSVAESGTQYF. CDR3 sequence (DNA): TGTGCCAGCAGCGTAGCTGAGTCAGGCACACAGTACTTC.

In its sample, this clone was seen once. This chain links TRBV30 with TRBJ1-6, with D tentatively TRBD1 (6 bases). Germline-derived CDR1 and CDR2 are GTSNPN and SVGIG (reference sequence). This CDR3 spans 14 amino acids. Trimming removed 3 bases at V and 9 bases at J, with 15 bases between. For the CDR3, the DNA is TGTGCCTGGAGAATCGGGACAAGACGTTCACCCCTCCACTTT. Protein sequence: CAWRIGTRRSPLHF.

This rearrangement joins TRBV7-2 to TRBJ1-2; D might be TRBD1 (5 bases). The germline V gene has CDR1 SGHTA and CDR2 FQGNSA. V was trimmed by 5 bases and J by 4 bases, leaving 17 bases between them. The CDR3 sequence is 15 residues long. CDR3 region: CASSPSPWGGYGYTF. CDR3 nucleotides: TGTGCCAGCAGCCCCTCCCCGTGGGGCGGCTATGGCTACACCTTC.

V gene TRBV20-1 combines with J gene TRBJ2-6, with D uncertain. The germline V gene has CDR1 DFQATT and CDR2 SNEGSKA (reference sequence). The CDR3 covers 12 residues. Trimming took off 3 bases at V and 3 bases at J, with 3 bases between the two ends. In DNA form, the CDR3 reads TGCAGTGCTAGTCGTGGGGCCAACGTCCTGACTTTC. Amino acid sequence: CSASRGANVLTF.

J is TRBJ2-2 and V is TRBV9; D gene unclear. The germline gives CDR1 SGDLS, CDR2 YYNGEE. V lost 3 bases to trimming and J lost 0 bases, with 9 bases between them. The CDR3 loop spans 15 amino acids. The CDR3 loop reads CASSGRKPNTGELFF. The CDR3 coding sequence is TGTGCCAGCAGCGGGAGAAAACCGAACACCGGGGAGCTGTTTTTT.

The chain is built from TRBV3-1 (or the pseudogene TRBV3-2) and TRBJ1-3, with D hard to call. The CDR3 contains 14 residues. Germline CDR1 and CDR2: LGHDT and YNNKEL (reference sequence). Trimming took off 3 bases at V and 0 bases at J, with 6 bases between the two ends. The CDR3 loop reads CASSQGVSGNTIYF. DNA of the CDR3: TGTGCCAGCAGCCAGGGAGTCTCTGGAAACACCATATATTTT.

CDR3 loop: CASSTGTDNYEQYF. The CDR3 nucleotides read TGTGCCAGCTCAACCGGGACAGATAACTACGAGCAGTACTTC. The chain has TRBV18 and TRBJ2-7; 7 bases fit TRBD1. J lost 3 bases, V lost 5 bases, and 7 bases had no gene match. In germline, CDR1 is KGHSH, CDR2 LQKENI. The CDR3 totals 14 residues.

The V gene is TRBV2, the J gene TRBJ1-2, with no clear D. The CDR3 is 12 residues long. V lost 10 bases and J lost 6, with 15 bases in between. Germline CDR1 is SNHLY and CDR2 is FYNNEI. CDR3 DNA sequence: TGTGCCACCACCTCGGCGGGCGATGGCTACACCTTC. Its translation is CATTSAGDGYTF.

This clone appeared a single time. Within the sample, other DNA sequences also encode this same CDR3. This chain joins TRBV6-5 and TRBJ1-1; 7 bases agree with TRBD1. The CDR3 contains 13 residues. J was trimmed by 1 base and V by 5 bases; bases with no gene match: 1. CDR1 MNHEY and CDR2 SVGAGI come from the germline V gene. CDR3 nucleotides: TGTGCCAGCAGTAGGACAGGGAACACTGAAGCTTTCTTT. It translates to CASSRTGNTEAFF.

The chain has TRBV21-1 and TRBJ2-5; the D segment call TRBD2 is taken from the table without a DNA check. TRBV21-1 is marked as a pseudogene. The CDR3 consists of 14 residues. Here the CDR3 reads CASSSRGLVETQYF. The CDR3 DNA is TGTGCCAGCAGCTCTCGGGGACTCGTCGAGACCCAGTACTTC.

The chain has TRBV30 and TRBJ1-6; 9 nucleotides align to TRBD1. The junction had 10 bases not matched to a gene; V was cut back by 0 bases and J by 1 base. The CDR3 is 19 residues long. Germline CDR1 reads GTSNPN; CDR2 reads SVGIG (reference sequence). The CDR3 coding sequence is TGTGCCTGGAGTGTAGCACGAACGGGGACAGGGTCCTATAATTCACCCCTCCACTTT. Protein: CAWSVARTGTGSYNSPLHF.

This rearrangement joins TRBV5-1 to TRBJ2-2, with D possibly TRBD2 on 6 matching bases. The CDR3 totals 14 residues. Trimming shortened V by 6 bases and J by 2 bases, and 11 bases separated the two germline ends. Per germline, CDR1 SGHRS and CDR2 YFSETQ. CDR3 in amino acids: CASKRAPNTGELFF. The CDR3 DNA is TGCGCCAGCAAGCGGGCTCCCAACACCGGGGAGCTGTTTTTT.

The rearrangement joins TRBV10-3 to TRBJ2-1; D uncertain. The CDR3 spans 15 residues. Trimming cost V 4 bases and J 0 bases, with 10 bases left between them. CDR1 is ENHRY and CDR2 is SYGVKD in the germline V gene. This chain's CDR3 is CAISGSWSSYNEQFF. Written as DNA, the CDR3 is TGTGCCATCAGTGGCTCTTGGAGCTCCTACAATGAGCAGTTCTTC.

The chain is built from TRBV6-2 or TRBV6-3 and TRBJ2-1; TRBD2 is a possible D gene (6 bases). The CDR3 sequence is 16 residues long. Between the trimmed V and J ends, which lost 6 bases and 8 bases, there was a span of 23 bases. CDR1 and CDR2 (germline): MNHEY, SVGEGT. The CDR3 bases are TGTGCCAGCAGCCTCCTTGGCGCCGAGGGCGGGGATGAGCAGTTCTTC. Its translation is CASSLLGAEGGDEQFF.

The chain combines TRBV7-9 with TRBJ1-2, with a possible D match to TRBD1 (5 bases). This CDR3 is built from 16 residues. Trimming shortened V by 4 bases and J by 2 bases, and 17 bases separated the two germline ends. Germline loops: CDR1 SEHNR, CDR2 FQNEAQ (reference sequence). The CDR3 protein is CASSSNPRDQNYGYTF. CDR3 DNA sequence: TGTGCCAGCAGCTCGAATCCGCGGGACCAGAACTATGGCTACACCTTC.

The rearrangement uses TRBV2 and TRBJ2-1, with TRBD2 matching over 9 bases. The J segment lost 0 bases and the V segment lost 7 bases, leaving 4 bases of the junction unmatched. This CDR3 comprises 15 residues. CDR1 and CDR2 from the germline V gene are SNHLY and FYNNEI. The CDR3 sequence: CASNPRGGSYNEQFF. The CDR3 DNA reads TGTGCCAGCAACCCGCGGGGGGGCTCCTACAATGAGCAGTTCTTC.

This clone was recorded a few times. J is TRBJ1-5 and V is TRBV19, with 7 bases lining up with TRBD1. The CDR3 is 18 amino acids. Germline values: CDR1 LNHDA, CDR2 SQIVND (reference sequence). With 9 bases clipped from V and 3 bases from J, the junction kept 20 bases outside the gene matches. The CDR3 nucleotides are TGTGCCAGCCAAGTAGGGGGTGGGGGACAGACCTACAATCAGCCCCAGCATTTT. Its translation: CASQVGGGGQTYNQPQHF.